This T cell receptor beta chain was sequenced during a study of blood T cell repertoires in COVID-19. Study-wide context: Sources were T cells, B-cell-depleted T cells, or PBMCs; the material itself was cDNA or gDNA.

Only in-frame clones appear in the TCRdb table, and some are missing; sequencing was by immunoSEQ multiplex PCR. The sample holds around 290,000 clones, around 87% seen once. There are 16 residues in the CDR3. CDR1 LGHNA and CDR2 YSLEER come from the germline V gene. Trimming left V 1 base short and J 3 bases short, with 16 bases between. The receptor's source is a woman aged 45-65 years who had recovered from COVID-19. What was sequenced was peripheral blood. The rearrangement links TRBV4-3 to TRBJ2-7; possible D gene TRBD2, 6 bases. For the CDR3, the DNA is TGCGCCAGCAGCCAAGGGGCGGGACGGGCGATCTACGAGCAGTACTTC. Translation: CASSQGAGRAIYEQYF.